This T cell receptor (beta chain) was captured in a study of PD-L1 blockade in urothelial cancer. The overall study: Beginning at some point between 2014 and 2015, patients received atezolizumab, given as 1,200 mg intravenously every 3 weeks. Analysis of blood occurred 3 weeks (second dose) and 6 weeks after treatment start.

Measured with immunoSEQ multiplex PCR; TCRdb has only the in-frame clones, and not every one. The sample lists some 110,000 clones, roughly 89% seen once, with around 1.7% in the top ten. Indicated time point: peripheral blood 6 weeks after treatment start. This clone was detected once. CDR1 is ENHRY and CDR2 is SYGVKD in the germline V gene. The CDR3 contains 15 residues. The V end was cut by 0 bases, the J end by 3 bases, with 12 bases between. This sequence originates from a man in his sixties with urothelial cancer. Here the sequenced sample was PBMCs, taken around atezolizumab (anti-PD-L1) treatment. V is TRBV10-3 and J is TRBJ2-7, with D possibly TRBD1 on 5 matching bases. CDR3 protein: CAISESGQHNYEQYF. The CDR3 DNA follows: TGTGCCATCAGTGAGTCGGGGCAGCACAACTACGAGCAGTACTTC.